This record looks at one T cell receptor beta chain sequence and its context. This entry is derived from a study of blood T cell repertoires in COVID-19. Study as a whole: In each case, the material was cDNA or gDNA derived from T cells, B-cell-depleted T cells, or PBMCs.

Per the authors' pipeline: The assay estimated nucleated cells by amplifying reference gene primers. The data were produced by immunoSEQ multiplex PCR, yet TCRdb's version contains in-frame clones alone and is incomplete. V and J calls and clone size follow that table, whereas D and trimming were derived from the DNA. The sample consists of about 74,000 clones, around four fifths of them appearing once. The receptor was isolated from a man between 65 and 85 years old with acute or convalescent COVID-19. The sequencing sample was made of peripheral blood.

CDR3 nucleotide sequence: TGTGCCACCAGTGACCCGACTAGCGGTAACACCGGGGAGCTGTTTTTT. Protein sequence: CATSDPTSGNTGELFF. The V and J genes are TRBV24-1 and TRBJ2-2; 9 bases agree with TRBD2. CDR3 length equals 16 residues. Germline CDR1 reads KGHDR; CDR2 reads SFDVKD. V shed 4 bases and J 2 bases; nucleotides not matched to a gene: 4.